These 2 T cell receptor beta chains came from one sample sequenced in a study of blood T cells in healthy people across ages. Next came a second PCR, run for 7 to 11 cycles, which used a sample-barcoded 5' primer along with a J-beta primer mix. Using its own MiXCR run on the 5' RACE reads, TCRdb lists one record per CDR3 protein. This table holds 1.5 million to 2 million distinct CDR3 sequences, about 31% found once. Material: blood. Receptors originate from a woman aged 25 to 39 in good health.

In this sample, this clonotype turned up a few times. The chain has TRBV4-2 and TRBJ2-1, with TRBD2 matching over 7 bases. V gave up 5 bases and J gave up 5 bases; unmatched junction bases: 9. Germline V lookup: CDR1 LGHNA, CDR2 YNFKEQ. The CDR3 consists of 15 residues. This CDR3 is CASSDAGARDNEQFF. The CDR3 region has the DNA TGTGCCAGCAGCGATGCGGGAGCTCGGGACAATGAGCAGTTCTTC.

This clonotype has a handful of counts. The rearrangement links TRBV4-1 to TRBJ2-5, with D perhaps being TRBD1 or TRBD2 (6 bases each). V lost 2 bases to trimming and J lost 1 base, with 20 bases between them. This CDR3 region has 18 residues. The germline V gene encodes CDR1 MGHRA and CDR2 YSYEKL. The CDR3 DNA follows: TGCGCCAGCAGCCAAACTCAGGAGGGCGACAGGTTCCAAGAGACCCAGTACTTC. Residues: CASSQTQEGDRFQETQYF.